The TCR beta chain under discussion was sequenced for a study of shared clonotypes between healthy human individuals. This clone was seen just once. TCRdb's copy holds only in-frame clones and misses some; the assay was immunoSEQ multiplex PCR. The sample shows about 1 million clones, approximately 70% of them seen only once. The V gene end was trimmed by 3 bases and the J gene end by 6 bases; junction bases not matched to a gene: 5. Germline V gene sequence: CDR1 MNHEY, CDR2 SMNVEV (reference sequence). The CDR3 covers 14 residues. This sequence was found in a man between 18 and 29 years old in good health. The sequenced material came from memory CD4+ T cells sorted from blood. As for subset: CD45RA-negative fraction. V gene TRBV27 combines with J gene TRBJ2-1; 7 bases fit TRBD2. The CDR3 bases are TGTGCCAGCAGTTTTCGGACGGGGGGCAATGAGCAGTTCTTC. Protein sequence: CASSFRTGGNEQFF.